The following is a T cell receptor (beta chain) sequence with its context. The method was immunoSEQ multiplex PCR; TCRdb's version includes in-frame clones alone and lacks a portion of them. The sample carries about 160,000 clones, about 89% recorded once. This CDR3 comprises 15 residues. V was pared by 4 bases and J by 7 bases, with 17 bases between. In germline, CDR1 is KGHSH, CDR2 LQKENI. This sample was taken from a study of T cell responses to AZD1222 COVID-19 vaccine. The chain links TRBV18 to TRBJ1-5; a possible D gene is TRBD1 (6 bases). The source is an adult in good health. The sequencing here drew on peripheral blood, taken on day 0 of AZD1222 vaccination. CDR3 in DNA: TGTGCCAGCTCACTATACGGACAGAATCACCAGCCCCAGCATTTT. The encoded protein is CASSLYGQNHQPQHF.